A few counts support the clone carrying this T cell receptor (beta chain). What it recognizes is unknown. This sample is drawn from a study of OX40 agonist ivuxolimab in advanced cancers. As for the study in general: Mean age around 60 years, range roughly 20 to 85; about 81% male. Points from the study as a whole: Certain nonresponding patients likewise had low normalized T-cell clonal expansion. At 0.1 to 3.0 mg/kg, clonal expansion of CD4+ and CD8+ blood T cells had occurred by week 6. Not determined was the antigen specificity of the expanded peripheral T cells.

The data were produced by immunoSEQ multiplex PCR, yet TCRdb's version contains in-frame clones alone and is incomplete. The sample lists roughly 50,000 clones, about 81% seen once, with under 9.5% in the top ten. The CDR3 loop spans 13 amino acids. Germline V lookup: CDR1 SNHLY, CDR2 FYNNEI. V shed 6 bases and J shed 5 bases, with 11 bases lying between them. Source: CD4+ or CD8+ T cells sorted from blood, taken in a trial of the OX40 agonist ivuxolimab. This clonotype was obtained from an adult with an advanced solid tumor such as melanoma, head and neck, liver or kidney cancer. The chain joins TRBV2 to TRBJ2-1; possibly TRBD1 or TRBD2 for D (5 bases each). The chain's CDR3 is CASSRDANNEQFF. As DNA, the CDR3 is TGTGCCAGCAGCCGGGACGCAAACAATGAGCAGTTCTTC.